This TCR beta chain was sequenced in a study of T cells after yellow fever vaccination. The study's findings and limits: Though it reached lower strength, the secondary response hit its peak faster, day 5 versus 15.

This clonotype was detected many times. Its target is unknown. TCRdb re-called the 5' RACE reads with MiXCR, one entry per CDR3 protein. The sample lists 300,000 or so distinct CDR3 sequences; around 10% were seen once. The CDR3 has 15 amino acids. The germline V gene has CDR1 SEHNR and CDR2 FQNEAQ (reference sequence). V lost 2 bases to trimming and J lost 5 bases, with 15 bases between them. Sequenced here: CD4+ T cells sorted from PBMCs, sampled 5 days after the yellow fever booster vaccination. The clonotype comes from a man aged 18 to 29 who received the YFV17D yellow fever vaccine. The chain carries TRBV7-9 and TRBJ2-5; no clear D gene. The chain's CDR3 is CASSLSREATETQYF. CDR3 DNA sequence: TGTGCCAGCAGCTTAAGTCGAGAGGCAACGGAGACCCAGTACTTC.